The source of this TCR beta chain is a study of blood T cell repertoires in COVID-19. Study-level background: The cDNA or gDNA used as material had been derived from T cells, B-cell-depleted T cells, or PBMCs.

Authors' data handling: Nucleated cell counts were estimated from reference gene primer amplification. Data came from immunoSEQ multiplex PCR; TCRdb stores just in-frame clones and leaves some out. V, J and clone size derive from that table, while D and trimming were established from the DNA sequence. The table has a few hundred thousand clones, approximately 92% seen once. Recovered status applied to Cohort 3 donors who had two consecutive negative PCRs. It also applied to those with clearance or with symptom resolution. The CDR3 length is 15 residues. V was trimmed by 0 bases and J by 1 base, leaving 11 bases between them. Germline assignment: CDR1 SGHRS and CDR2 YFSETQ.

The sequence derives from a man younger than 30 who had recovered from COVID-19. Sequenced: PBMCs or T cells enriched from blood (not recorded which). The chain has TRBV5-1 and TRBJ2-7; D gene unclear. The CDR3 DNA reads TGCGCCAGCAGCTTGGAAAGTGGGCCTTCCTACGAGCAGTACTTC. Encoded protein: CASSLESGPSYEQYF.